A selection of T cell receptor beta chains follows, all from one sample in a study of T cells after yellow fever vaccination. TCRdb analysed the 5' RACE reads with MiXCR anew, one entry per CDR3 protein. Of 230,000 or so distinct CDR3 sequences in the sample, roughly 6.8% were seen once. This specimen was CD4+ T cells sorted from PBMCs, taken on the day of the yellow fever booster vaccination. Every receptor here comes from a man younger than 40 who received the YFV17D yellow fever vaccine. CDR3s include the opening cysteine and the closing phenylalanine or tryptophan. Each record gives: CDR3 DNA, CDR3 protein, V gene, J gene, D gene, clone size. D genes are given only for firm matches. Size is omitted from some rows. Given values are once, few, many or a class for expanded clones.

CDR3nt: TGTGCCAGCAGCTTCCAGACTAGCGGGGTAACCAAAAACATTCAGTACTTC; CDR3aa: CASSFQTSGVTKNIQYF; v_gene: TRBV3-1; j_gene: TRBJ2-4; d_gene: TRBD2; abundance: many
CDR3nt: TGTGCCAGCAGCCAAGAGAGCGCGGGAGACACCGGGGAGCTGTTTTTT; CDR3aa: CASSQESAGDTGELFF; v_gene: TRBV4-2; j_gene: TRBJ2-2; d_gene: TRBD2; abundance: -
CDR3nt: TGTGCCAGCAGCCAGTCGGGGAGGGGAGAGGAGACCCAGTACTTC; CDR3aa: CASSQSGRGEETQYF; v_gene: TRBV4-2; j_gene: TRBJ2-5; d_gene: TRBD2; abundance: many
CDR3nt: TGTGCCAGCAGCTTCCCCCCCCTAGGGGGAGTACGACGGGACACCGGGGAGCTGTTTTTT; CDR3aa: CASSFPPLGGVRRDTGELFF; v_gene: TRBV5-4; j_gene: TRBJ2-2; d_gene: -; abundance: -
CDR3nt: TGTGCCAGCAGACAGGATGCGATTTCACCCCTCCACTTT; CDR3aa: CASRQDAISPLHF; v_gene: TRBV6-2/TRBV6-3; j_gene: TRBJ1-6; d_gene: -; abundance: -
CDR3nt: TGTGCCAGCAGCTCACTACGCCAAGATACGCAGTATTTT; CDR3aa: CASSSLRQDTQYF; v_gene: TRBV7-8; j_gene: TRBJ2-3; d_gene: -; abundance: few
CDR3nt: TGCGCCAGCAGCTTAGGCGGGAGTAGCGGGAGTAACGAGCAGTACTTC; CDR3aa: CASSLGGSSGSNEQYF; v_gene: TRBV5-1; j_gene: TRBJ2-7; d_gene: TRBD2; abundance: -
CDR3nt: TGTGCCAGCAGCTCGCCCGTGACCTACGAGCAGTACTTC; CDR3aa: CASSSPVTYEQYF; v_gene: TRBV7-2; j_gene: TRBJ2-7; d_gene: -; abundance: many
CDR3nt: TGTGCCAGCAGTTACCAGTGGCAGGGCTACGAGCAGTACTTC; CDR3aa: CASSYQWQGYEQYF; v_gene: TRBV6-5; j_gene: TRBJ2-7; d_gene: -; abundance: many
CDR3nt: TGTGCCAGCACTGGCGGGAGTAGAAGGAATGAGCAGTTCTTC; CDR3aa: CASTGGSRRNEQFF; v_gene: TRBV6-2/TRBV6-3; j_gene: TRBJ2-1; d_gene: TRBD2; abundance: many
CDR3nt: TGCAGCGTTGAAGACTCGACAGGGGGACCCTACGAGCAGTACTTC; CDR3aa: CSVEDSTGGPYEQYF; v_gene: TRBV29-1; j_gene: TRBJ2-7; d_gene: TRBD1; abundance: few
CDR3nt: TGTGCCAGCATCCCAATTACGGGACAGGGCAGTGAAGCTTTCTTT; CDR3aa: CASIPITGQGSEAFF; v_gene: TRBV7-8; j_gene: TRBJ1-1; d_gene: TRBD1; abundance: few
CDR3nt: TGTGCCAGCAGCCCATTTGCGGGAGGCACCGGGGAGCTGTTTTTT; CDR3aa: CASSPFAGGTGELFF; v_gene: TRBV9; j_gene: TRBJ2-2; d_gene: TRBD2; abundance: few
CDR3nt: TGTGCCAGTAGTATCGGGCAGGGTGTTCAGCCCCAGCATTTT; CDR3aa: CASSIGQGVQPQHF; v_gene: TRBV19; j_gene: TRBJ1-5; d_gene: -; abundance: -
CDR3nt: TGTGCCAGCACAGGGTCCACAGATACGCAGTATTTT; CDR3aa: CASTGSTDTQYF; v_gene: TRBV28; j_gene: TRBJ2-3; d_gene: -; abundance: many
CDR3nt: TGCAGTGTCGCGGACGGTTACACTGAAGCTTTCTTT; CDR3aa: CSVADGYTEAFF; v_gene: TRBV20-1; j_gene: TRBJ1-1; d_gene: -; abundance: -
CDR3nt: TGTGCCAGCAGCTCCCTACTAGTGTCCTACAATGAGCAGTTCTTC; CDR3aa: CASSSLLVSYNEQFF; v_gene: TRBV7-8; j_gene: TRBJ2-1; d_gene: -; abundance: -
CDR3nt: TGTGCCAGCAGCTTACCTGGACTAGCCCGGGGTTTGAATGAGCAGTTCTTC; CDR3aa: CASSLPGLARGLNEQFF; v_gene: TRBV7-9; j_gene: TRBJ2-1; d_gene: TRBD2; abundance: many
CDR3nt: TGTGCCAGCAGACGGGGTGCCTACAATGAGCAGTTCTTC; CDR3aa: CASRRGAYNEQFF; v_gene: TRBV6-1; j_gene: TRBJ2-1; d_gene: -; abundance: -
CDR3nt: TGTGCCAGCAGTTTAAGAGCGGGAGAGTACAATGAGCAGTTCTTC; CDR3aa: CASSLRAGEYNEQFF; v_gene: TRBV12-3/TRBV12-4; j_gene: TRBJ2-1; d_gene: TRBD2; abundance: few
CDR3nt: TGTGCCAGCAGCCCTACCGGGACTATCCTTGCGGATACGCAGTATTTT; CDR3aa: CASSPTGTILADTQYF; v_gene: TRBV12-3/TRBV12-4; j_gene: TRBJ2-3; d_gene: TRBD2; abundance: many
CDR3nt: TGTGCCAGCAGCAGACGGGCTTCGGGGGGACTCACAGATACGCAGTATTTT; CDR3aa: CASSRRASGGLTDTQYF; v_gene: TRBV7-2; j_gene: TRBJ2-3; d_gene: TRBD2; abundance: few
CDR3nt: TGCGCCAGCAGTCCTATCGGGACGGGGACCGGGGAGCTGTTTTTT; CDR3aa: CASSPIGTGTGELFF; v_gene: TRBV10-2; j_gene: TRBJ2-2; d_gene: -; abundance: few
CDR3nt: TGTGCCAGCAGCCAATTGACAGGAAACGATGGCTACACCTTC; CDR3aa: CASSQLTGNDGYTF; v_gene: TRBV12-3/TRBV12-4; j_gene: TRBJ1-2; d_gene: -; abundance: -
CDR3nt: TGTGCCAGCAGGCGGGCGGGGGAGGGAAATCAGCCCCAGCATTTT; CDR3aa: CASRRAGEGNQPQHF; v_gene: TRBV6-1; j_gene: TRBJ1-5; d_gene: -; abundance: -
CDR3nt: TGTGCCAGCAGTTACCCGCGGAACAATAATTCACCCCTCCACTTT; CDR3aa: CASSYPRNNNSPLHF; v_gene: TRBV6-2/TRBV6-3; j_gene: TRBJ1-6; d_gene: -; abundance: -
CDR3nt: TGCAGTGCTAGATGGGTTAGCGGGGGTTACAATGAGCAGTTCTTC; CDR3aa: CSARWVSGGYNEQFF; v_gene: TRBV20-1; j_gene: TRBJ2-1; d_gene: TRBD2; abundance: many
CDR3nt: TGTGCCTGGAGCTCATGGTCGATGGGTTCCGGCTACACCTTC; CDR3aa: CAWSSWSMGSGYTF; v_gene: TRBV30; j_gene: TRBJ1-2; d_gene: -; abundance: few
CDR3nt: TGTGCCAGCAGCTTATCGCCGACAGGGACAAGGGTGGAGTTCTTC; CDR3aa: CASSLSPTGTRVEFF; v_gene: TRBV11-1; j_gene: TRBJ2-1; d_gene: TRBD1; abundance: many
CDR3nt: TGTGCCAGCAGTTGGGGCAGGGGAAGAAATGAGCAGTTCTTC; CDR3aa: CASSWGRGRNEQFF; v_gene: TRBV12-3/TRBV12-4; j_gene: TRBJ2-1; d_gene: -; abundance: -
CDR3nt: TGTGCCAGCACTTTAGAGGGGGTACCCGTCAATGAGCAGTTCTTC; CDR3aa: CASTLEGVPVNEQFF; v_gene: TRBV12-3/TRBV12-4; j_gene: TRBJ2-1; d_gene: -; abundance: -
CDR3nt: TGTGCCAGCAGAAGGGCAGGGGGAAACATTCAGTACTTC; CDR3aa: CASRRAGGNIQYF; v_gene: TRBV5-5; j_gene: TRBJ2-4; d_gene: TRBD1; abundance: few
CDR3nt: TGCTTAATTTCGGACACTGAGGGAGAGACCCAGTACTTC; CDR3aa: CLISDTEGETQYF; v_gene: TRBV21-1; j_gene: TRBJ2-5; d_gene: -; abundance: many
CDR3nt: TGTGCCAGCAGCCCCCCGACGGTCTATGGCTACACCTTC; CDR3aa: CASSPPTVYGYTF; v_gene: TRBV7-9; j_gene: TRBJ1-2; d_gene: -; abundance: few
CDR3nt: TGTGCCAGCAGCCCAGCCCCTGTCAAAGATACGCAGTATTTT; CDR3aa: CASSPAPVKDTQYF; v_gene: TRBV9; j_gene: TRBJ2-3; d_gene: -; abundance: few
CDR3nt: TGTGCCAGCAGCCAGGACGGGGGATGGGGTGGGGAGCAGTACTTC; CDR3aa: CASSQDGGWGGEQYF; v_gene: TRBV4-2; j_gene: TRBJ2-7; d_gene: -; abundance: -
CDR3nt: TGTGCCAGCAGCGAACGGGGGAACACCTACGAGCAGTACTTC; CDR3aa: CASSERGNTYEQYF; v_gene: TRBV7-2; j_gene: TRBJ2-7; d_gene: -; abundance: few
CDR3nt: TGTGCCATTGGACAGGGGGCAAGAAACATTCAGTACTTC; CDR3aa: CAIGQGARNIQYF; v_gene: TRBV28; j_gene: TRBJ2-4; d_gene: TRBD1; abundance: many
CDR3nt: TGCAGCGTTGAAGATCCCGGACCCGGGGACACAGATACGCAGTATTTT; CDR3aa: CSVEDPGPGDTDTQYF; v_gene: TRBV29-1; j_gene: TRBJ2-3; d_gene: -; abundance: few
CDR3nt: TGTGCCAGCAGGATCGACAGGGGGACCAATCAGCCCCAGCATTTT; CDR3aa: CASRIDRGTNQPQHF; v_gene: TRBV2; j_gene: TRBJ1-5; d_gene: TRBD1; abundance: -